Below are 6 T cell receptor beta chains sequenced from a single sample in a study of cytotoxic CD8 clonotypes in ibrutinib-treated CLL. Only in-frame clones appear in the TCRdb table, and some are missing; sequencing was by immunoSEQ multiplex PCR. Seen here are 190,000 or so clones, around 70% observed once, and the top ten hold over 10%. The specimen was PBMCs, collected after 24 months of ibrutinib treatment. The receptors here all came from a human donor with chronic lymphocytic leukemia.

This clone occurred a few times. This chain links TRBV9 with TRBJ2-7; 7 bases agree with TRBD2. V gave up 0 bases and J gave up 3 bases; unmatched junction bases: 9. CDR1 is SGDLS and CDR2 is YYNGEE in the germline V gene. The CDR3 loop spans 16 amino acids. Here the CDR3 reads CASSVGILADYYEQYF. In nucleotides, the CDR3 is TGTGCCAGCAGCGTAGGGATCCTAGCGGACTACTACGAGCAGTACTTC.

This clone was counted a few times. The genes are TRBV11-2 and TRBJ1-4; maybe TRBD1 (6 bases). V was clipped by 5 bases and J by 9 bases, with 13 bases between them. The germline V gene encodes CDR1 SGHAT and CDR2 FQNNGV. This CDR3 comprises 13 residues. The CDR3 sequence: CASSHRQVQKLFF. The DNA for the CDR3 is TGTGCCAGCAGCCACCGACAGGTCCAAAAACTGTTTTTT.

The CDR3 loop is CASSLTARGEQYF. CDR3 DNA sequence: TGTGCCAGCAGCTTAACGGCTCGGGGCGAGCAGTACTTC. This sequence joins TRBV7-6 and TRBJ2-7, with a possible D match to TRBD2 (5 bases). CDR3 size: 13 residues. CDR1 SGHVS and CDR2 FNYEAQ come from the germline V gene. V was cut by 2 bases and J by 6 bases, with 11 bases left in between.

This clone was counted only a few times. This chain connects TRBV19 to TRBJ1-2; D not resolved. V lost 5 bases and J lost 4, with 8 bases in between. Germline V gene data show CDR1 as LNHDA and CDR2 as SQIVND (reference sequence). The CDR3 loop spans 12 amino acids. CDR3 bases: TGTGCCAGTAGTCCGGCAGCCTATGGCTACACCTTC. It yields the protein CASSPAAYGYTF.

The rearrangement links TRBV4-1 to TRBJ2-7, with D tentatively TRBD1 or TRBD2 (5 bases each). Trimming stripped 5 bases from V and 2 bases from J, with 10 bases between. The germline V gene encodes CDR1 MGHRA and CDR2 YSYEKL. The CDR3 spans 13 residues. The CDR3 DNA follows: TGCGCCAGCAGCACCGGGACCACCTACGAGCAGTACTTC. This gives the protein CASSTGTTYEQYF.

V gene TRBV4-3 combines with J gene TRBJ2-5; 15 bases fit TRBD2. This CDR3 is built from 16 residues. The V gene end was trimmed by 4 bases and the J gene end by 2 bases; junction bases not matched to a gene: 2. Germline-derived CDR1 and CDR2 are LGHNA and YSLEER. The CDR3 coding sequence is TGCGCCAGCAGCCCGGGACTAGCGGGAGGACAAGAGACCCAGTACTTC. This codes for CASSPGLAGGQETQYF.